The TCR beta chain under discussion was sequenced for a study of blood T cell repertoires in COVID-19. The V segment lost 2 bases and the J segment 7 bases; nucleotides outside the gene matches: 4. The CDR3 covers 13 residues. Germline lookup yields CDR1 MRHNA and CDR2 SNTAGT. Sequencing was performed with immunoSEQ multiplex PCR; in TCRdb, only in-frame clones are kept and a portion is missing. The repertoire holds over 100,000 clones, with around nine tenths as singletons. The rearrangement uses TRBV6-4 and TRBJ1-2; 7 bases are shared with TRBD1. What was sequenced was peripheral blood. This clonotype originated in a man aged 55 to 70 with COVID-19, enrolled during active disease. The CDR3 sequence is CASSDHRGGGYTF. The CDR3 DNA reads TGTGCCAGCAGTGACCACAGGGGAGGTGGCTACACCTTC.